This T cell receptor beta chain was sequenced for a study of identical twins. One entry per CDR3 protein results from TCRdb running MiXCR on the 5' RACE reads. The data show about 470,000 distinct CDR3 sequences, with approximately 24% seen just once and just under 3% held by the top ten. The CDR3 has 13 amino acids. Trimming cost V 7 bases and J 6 bases; bases outside gene matches: 7. Germline lookup yields CDR1 MNHNS and CDR2 SASEGT. This sample also belongs to another study, concerning T cells expressing NK-cell markers.

Sequenced sample: CD4+ T cells sorted from blood. The chain joins TRBV6-1 to TRBJ1-2; 8 nucleotides line up with TRBD1. The receptor's source is a woman between 18 and 29 years old in good health. The CDR3 loop reads CASTQTGVDGYTF. CDR3 sequence (DNA): TGTGCCAGCACCCAGACAGGGGTGGATGGCTACACCTTC.